Each of the 25 T cell receptor beta chains below was sequenced from the same sample in a study of spatial heterogeneity in lung cancer. TCRdb recomputed calls from the 5' RACE reads with MiXCR, one row per CDR3 protein. Seen here are around 47,000 distinct CDR3 sequences, less than 9.5% observed once, and the top ten hold around 38%. Sample time point: blood at routine non-recurrence follow-up after resection. Whole RNA, which was extracted from tumor, nontumor lung tissue or frozen PBMC, was sequenced without any cell sorting. The sequenced sample was PBMCs, obtained at follow-up. The receptors come from a female donor with early-stage non-small cell lung cancer.

This clonotype was counted a few times. The chain uses TRBV28 and TRBJ1-6, with TRBD1 matching over 7 bases. This CDR3 region has 15 residues. The J segment lost 10 bases and the V segment lost 6 bases, leaving 12 bases of the junction unmatched. Germline-derived CDR1 and CDR2 are MDHEN and SYDVKM. CDR3 sequence (DNA): TGTGCCAGCAGCTTTGATCAACAGGGGAACTCACCCCTCCACTTT. This encodes CASSFDQQGNSPLHF. Looking up the rest from reference TRBV28 and TRBJ1-6 gives the full variable domain: DVKVTQSSRYLVKRTGEKVFLECVQDMDHENMFWYRQDPGLGLRLIYFSYDVKMKEKGDIPEGYSVSREKKERFSLILESASTNQTSMYLCASSFDQQGNSPLHFGNGTRLTVT.

This clonotype came up many times. V and J are TRBV18 and TRBJ2-1; 7 bases match TRBD1. Germline CDR1 KGHSH, CDR2 LQKENI. V lost 5 bases and J lost 7; bases outside the gene matches: 14. The CDR3 covers 16 residues. CDR3 residues: CASSRNKQGMGNEQFF. The CDR3 region has the DNA TGTGCCAGCTCAAGAAATAAACAGGGGATGGGGAATGAGCAGTTCTTC. The entire variable domain, with the rest obtained from reference TRBV18 and TRBJ2-1, is as follows: NAGVMQNPRHLVRRRGQEARLRCSPMKGHSHVYWYRQLPEEGLKFMVYLQKENIIDESGMPKERFSAEFPKEGPSILRIQQVVRGDSAAYFCASSRNKQGMGNEQFFGPGTRLTVL.

This chain links TRBV18 with TRBJ2-2; no clear D. The CDR3 length is 16 residues. The V gene's germline CDR1 is KGHSH and CDR2 LQKENI. V gave up 6 bases and J gave up 0 bases, with 14 bases separating them. In DNA, the CDR3 is TGTGCCAGCTCCTTTACGTCCTCGACGAACACCGGGGAGCTGTTTTTT. Translated, it gives CASSFTSSTNTGELFF. Looking up the rest from reference TRBV18 and TRBJ2-2 gives the full variable domain: NAGVMQNPRHLVRRRGQEARLRCSPMKGHSHVYWYRQLPEEGLKFMVYLQKENIIDESGMPKERFSAEFPKEGPSILRIQQVVRGDSAAYFCASSFTSSTNTGELFFGEGSRLTVL.

The genes are TRBV5-4 and TRBJ2-3; D is uncertain. CDR3 length: 15 residues. The V end was cut by 4 bases, the J end by 4 bases, with 16 bases between. Germline V gene data show CDR1 as SGHNT and CDR2 as YYREEE (reference sequence). The CDR3 nucleotides are TGTGCCAGCAGCCCGGACCTCGTAAACGCAGATACGCAGTATTTT. As protein: CASSPDLVNADTQYF. The variable domain in full, with the rest retrieved from reference TRBV5-4 and TRBJ2-3, is ETGVTQSPTHLIKTRGQQVTLRCSSQSGHNTVSWYQQALGQGPQFIFQYYREEENGRGNFPPRFSGLQFPNYSSELNVNALELDDSALYLCASSPDLVNADTQYFGPGTRLTVL.

There are a few counts of this clonotype. V gene TRBV20-1 combines with J gene TRBJ2-1; 13 nucleotides align to TRBD2. The junction had 6 bases not matched to a gene; V was cut back by 0 bases and J by 4 bases. CDR3 length: 17 residues. Germline assignment: CDR1 DFQATT and CDR2 SNEGSKA (reference sequence). For the CDR3, the DNA is TGCAGTGCTAGAGATTGGACTAGCGGGGGCGGGTACAATGAGCAGTTCTTC. It specifies CSARDWTSGGGYNEQFF.

V and J are TRBV11-2 and TRBJ2-7; 7 nucleotides match TRBD2. The V gene's germline CDR1 is SGHAT and CDR2 FQNNGV. Trimming took 0 bases from V and 1 from J; bases not matched to a gene: 3. The CDR3 runs to 15 residues. The CDR3 is CASSLDNGGSYEQYF. DNA for the CDR3: TGTGCCAGCAGCTTAGACAACGGGGGGTCCTACGAGCAGTACTTC.

This clonotype was detected many times. The rearrangement uses TRBV11-2 and TRBJ1-5; 7 nucleotides match TRBD1. The CDR3 has 18 amino acids. In germline, CDR1 is SGHAT, CDR2 FQNNGV. V lost 0 bases and J lost 3; bases outside the gene matches: 11. CDR3 nucleotides: TGTGCCAGCAGCTTAGATCAGTTAGGGGGCGTTGACAATCAGCCCCAGCATTTT. Translation gives CASSLDQLGGVDNQPQHF.

The chain employs TRBV5-1 and TRBJ1-5; D gene unclear. Trimming took off 4 bases at V and 0 bases at J, with 8 bases between the two ends. Germline V gene data show CDR1 as SGHRS and CDR2 as YFSETQ. The CDR3 spans 14 residues. CDR3 DNA: TGCGCCAGCAGCCCGTTACCTAGCAATCAGCCCCAGCATTTT. Its protein product is CASSPLPSNQPQHF. The whole variable domain, remainder taken from reference TRBV5-1 and TRBJ1-5, is KAGVTQTPRYLIKTRGQQVTLSCSPISGHRSVSWYQQTPGQGLQFLFEYFSETQRNKGNFPGRFSGRQFSNSRSEMNVSTLELGDSALYLCASSPLPSNQPQHFGDGTRLSIL.

This clonotype was seen many times. The chain is built from TRBV6-5 and TRBJ1-1; the D gene is possibly TRBD1 (6 bases). The germline gives CDR1 MNHEY, CDR2 SVGAGI. The CDR3 is made up of 14 amino acids. Trimming shortened V by 4 bases and J by 5 bases, and 14 bases separated the two germline ends. CDR3 residues: CASSFTGGETEAFF. CDR3 coding DNA: TGTGCCAGCAGTTTTACGGGGGGCGAGACTGAAGCTTTCTTT.

This clonotype was seen many times. J is TRBJ2-2 and V is TRBV7-2; D is possibly TRBD1 (6 bases). This CDR3 comprises 14 residues. Looked up from germline, CDR1 is SGHTA and CDR2 is FQGNSA. V was pared by 6 bases and J by 4 bases, with 12 bases between. CDR3 DNA: TGTGCCAGCAGGGCGGACAGAAGCACCGGGGAGCTGTTTTTT. This sequence encodes CASRADRSTGELFF.

This clonotype showed up just a few times. CDR3 nucleotide sequence: TGTGCCAGCGGATCGCGGACTCCCCAAGAGACCCAGTACTTC. This codes for CASGSRTPQETQYF. This chain uses TRBV7-6 with TRBJ2-5; tentatively, D is TRBD2 (5 bases). The ends were cut back, 8 bases at V and 1 base at J, with 14 bases in the middle. The CDR3 consists of 14 residues. CDR1 and CDR2 from the germline V gene are SGHVS and FNYEAQ. Full variable domain (outside the CDR3, taken from reference TRBV7-6 and TRBJ2-5): GAGVSQSPRYKVTKRGQDVALRCDPISGHVSLYWYRQALGQGPEFLTYFNYEAQQDKSGLPNDRFSAERPEGSISTLTIQRTEQRDSAMYRCASGSRTPQETQYFGPGTRLLVL.

This clonotype was seen at least ten times. In nucleotides, the CDR3 is TGCGCCAGCAGCTTGTGGCAGGGACGAGGCTACACCTTC. Translation gives CASSLWQGRGYTF. This sequence joins TRBV5-1 and TRBJ1-2; perhaps TRBD1 as D (5 bases). The CDR3 covers 13 residues. Trimming shortened V by 1 base and J by 8 bases, and 12 bases separated the two germline ends. Germline V gene sequence: CDR1 SGHRS, CDR2 YFSETQ.

This clonotype has more than one count but fewer than ten. The chain couples TRBV19 to TRBJ1-2, with a possible D match to TRBD1 (5 bases). V lost 3 bases, J lost 5 bases, and 13 bases lay in between. This CDR3 is built from 14 residues. CDR1 is LNHDA, CDR2 SQIVND, per germline (reference sequence). Written as DNA, the CDR3 is TGTGCCAGTAGTATGGGGCCCTCCGAATATGGCTACACCTTC. Protein product: CASSMGPSEYGYTF.

V and J are TRBV20-1 and TRBJ2-7; 10 nucleotides line up with TRBD1. Trimming cost V 1 base and J 2 bases; bases outside gene matches: 8. This CDR3 has 16 amino acids. Germline CDR1 reads DFQATT; CDR2 reads SNEGSKA (reference sequence). As DNA, the CDR3 is TGCAGTGCTAGAGGTGCCCCGGGACAGGGGACCTACGAGCAGTACTTC. This encodes CSARGAPGQGTYEQYF.

Concerning this clonotype itself: The germline gene is not matched at one end of the junction; a read error may be the cause. The J gene is TRBJ1-2, the V gene TRBV6-2 or TRBV6-3; D gene ambiguous. Germline assignment: CDR1 MNHEY and CDR2 SVGEGT. CDR3 length: 12 amino acids. The CDR3 DNA reads as TGTGCCAGCATTTACGGAAACTATGGCTACACCTTC. This encodes CASIYGNYGYTF.

The V and J genes are TRBV5-6 and TRBJ2-6; D not certain. CDR1 is SGHDT, CDR2 YYEEEE, per germline. The V end was cut by 0 bases, the J end by 0 bases, with 10 bases between. The CDR3 loop spans 17 amino acids. The CDR3 reads CASSLVQASSGANVLTF. The CDR3 DNA follows: TGTGCCAGCAGCTTGGTCCAGGCTAGCTCTGGGGCCAACGTCCTGACTTTC.

The chain carries TRBV6-2 or TRBV6-3 and TRBJ2-1; 7 bases agree with TRBD2. Germline V gene sequence: CDR1 MNHEY, CDR2 SVGEGT. Germline trimming cut 8 bases from V and 8 bases from J; bases unmatched to any gene: 12. There are 14 residues in the CDR3. CDR3 sequence (DNA): TGTGCCAGCCGTGGGGGGGGTAAGAAAGATGAGCAGTTCTTC. Protein: CASRGGGKKDEQFF.

V is TRBV20-1 and J is TRBJ1-2; 10 positions agree with TRBD1. In germline, CDR1 is DFQATT, CDR2 SNEGSKA (reference sequence). V gave up 6 bases and J gave up 6 bases; unmatched junction bases: 10. The CDR3 covers 14 residues. The CDR3 sequence: CSALSGQGFDGYTF. Written as DNA, the CDR3 is TGCAGTGCCCTGTCGGGACAGGGGTTTGATGGCTACACCTTC.

This clonotype was picked up a small number of times. The chain couples TRBV27 to TRBJ1-2; 10 bases are a match to TRBD1. Trimming took 5 bases from V and 4 from J; bases not matched to a gene: 7. From germline, CDR1 is MNHEY and CDR2 SMNVEV (reference sequence). CDR3 length equals 15 residues. CDR3 nucleotides: TGTGCCAGCAGTAACCGGGACAGGGGCGGCTATGGCTACACCTTC. Protein: CASSNRDRGGYGYTF.

This clonotype appeared a few times. CDR3: CASSRSGPQNSPLHF. The CDR3, as DNA: TGTGCCAGCAGTCGCTCCGGGCCACAAAATTCACCCCTCCACTTT. The chain recombines TRBV14 with TRBJ1-6; D is ambiguous. The CDR3 loop spans 15 amino acids. V gave up 6 bases and J gave up 7 bases, with 16 bases separating them. The germline V gene encodes CDR1 SGHDN and CDR2 FVKESK.

This clonotype occurred many times. The gene calls are TRBV5-8 and TRBJ1-5; a weak D match, TRBD1 (6 bases). The V gene lost 5 bases and the J gene lost 2 bases, with 14 bases spanning the gap. Per germline, CDR1 SGHTS and CDR2 YDEGEE. This CDR3 has 15 residues. For the CDR3, the DNA is TGTGCCAGCAGGCCACAGGGAGTTGGCAATCAGCCCCAGCATTTT. As protein: CASRPQGVGNQPQHF.

This clonotype was seen a few times. V is TRBV28 and J is TRBJ2-5, with TRBD1 identical over 11 bases. The ends lost 7 bases at V and 6 bases at J; junction bases unmatched: 10. The CDR3 runs to 15 residues. The germline V gene has CDR1 MDHEN and CDR2 SYDVKM. Written as DNA, the CDR3 is TGTGCCAGCATCTCCGGACAGGGGGCAAGAAAGACCCAGTACTTC. Translation gives CASISGQGARKTQYF.

This clonotype has a count of ten or more. A much larger clone lies a single base off, so this may be a read error. CDR3 in DNA: TGTGCCAGCAGGTTTCAGGATTTTCAGCATTTT. It encodes CASRFQDFQHF. The chain carries TRBV12-3 or TRBV12-4 and TRBJ1-5; no definite D call. V dropped 6 bases and J dropped 13 bases, with 13 bases sitting between them. The CDR3 is 11 residues long.

This clonotype showed up just a few times. The chain recombines TRBV24-1 with TRBJ2-1, with 7 bases fitting TRBD1. This CDR3 spans 14 amino acids. Germline V CDR1 and CDR2: KGHDR, SFDVKD. Trimming removed 6 bases from V and 9 bases from J; junction bases left unmatched: 10. The CDR3 spells CATSPPTGTSEQFF. CDR3 coding DNA: TGTGCCACCAGTCCACCGACAGGGACCTCTGAGCAGTTCTTC.

This clonotype was counted many times. This sequence joins TRBV5-4 and TRBJ2-1; TRBD2 might be the D (6 bases). The ends were cut back, 4 bases at V and 0 bases at J, with 11 bases in the middle. The CDR3 consists of 15 residues. Germline-derived CDR1 and CDR2 are SGHNT and YYREEE (reference sequence). CDR3 residues: CASSRGDFSYNEQFF. DNA of the CDR3: TGTGCCAGCAGCCGCGGGGACTTCTCCTACAATGAGCAGTTCTTC.